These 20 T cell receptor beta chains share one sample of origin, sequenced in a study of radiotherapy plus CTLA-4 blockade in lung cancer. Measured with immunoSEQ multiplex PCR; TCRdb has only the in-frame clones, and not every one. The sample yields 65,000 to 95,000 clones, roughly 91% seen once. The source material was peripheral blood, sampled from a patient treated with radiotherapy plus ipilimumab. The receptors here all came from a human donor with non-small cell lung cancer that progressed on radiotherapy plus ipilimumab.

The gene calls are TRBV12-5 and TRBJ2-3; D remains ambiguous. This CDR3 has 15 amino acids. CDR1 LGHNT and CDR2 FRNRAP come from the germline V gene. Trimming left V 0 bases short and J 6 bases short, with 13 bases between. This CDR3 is CASGLVPNRWDTQYF. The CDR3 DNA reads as TGTGCTAGTGGTTTGGTACCGAACCGGTGGGATACGCAGTATTTT.

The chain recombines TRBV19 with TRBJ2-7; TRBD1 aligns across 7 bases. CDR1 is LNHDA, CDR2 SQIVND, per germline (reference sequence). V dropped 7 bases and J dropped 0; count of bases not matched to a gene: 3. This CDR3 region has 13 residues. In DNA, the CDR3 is TGTGCCAGTAAGGGACAGAGCTCCTACGAGCAGTACTTC. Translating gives CASKGQSSYEQYF.

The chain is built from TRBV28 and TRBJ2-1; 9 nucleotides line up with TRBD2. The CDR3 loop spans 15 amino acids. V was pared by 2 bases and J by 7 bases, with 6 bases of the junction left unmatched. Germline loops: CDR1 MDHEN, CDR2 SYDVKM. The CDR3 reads CASSLAGGPVNEQFF. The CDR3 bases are TGTGCCAGCAGTTTAGCGGGAGGGCCGGTTAATGAGCAGTTCTTC.

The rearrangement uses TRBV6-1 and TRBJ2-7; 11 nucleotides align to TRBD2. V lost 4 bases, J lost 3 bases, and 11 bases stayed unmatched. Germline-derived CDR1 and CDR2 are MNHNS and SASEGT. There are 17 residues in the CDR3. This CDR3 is CASSVPRLTSGSYEQYV. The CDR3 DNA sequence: TGTGCCAGCAGTGTACCACGTCTCACTAGCGGGAGCTACGAGCAGTACGTC.

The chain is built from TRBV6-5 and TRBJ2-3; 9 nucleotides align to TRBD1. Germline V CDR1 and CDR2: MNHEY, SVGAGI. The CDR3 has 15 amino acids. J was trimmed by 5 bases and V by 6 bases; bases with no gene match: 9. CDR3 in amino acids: CASRKGQGSGDTQYF. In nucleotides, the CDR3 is TGTGCCAGCAGAAAGGGACAGGGTAGCGGAGATACGCAGTATTTT.

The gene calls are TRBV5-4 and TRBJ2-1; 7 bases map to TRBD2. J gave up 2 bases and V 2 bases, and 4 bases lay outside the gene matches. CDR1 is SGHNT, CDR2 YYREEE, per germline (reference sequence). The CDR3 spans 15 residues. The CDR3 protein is CASSLGGSPYNEQFF. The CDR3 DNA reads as TGTGCCAGCAGCTTAGGCGGGAGCCCCTACAATGAGCAGTTCTTC.

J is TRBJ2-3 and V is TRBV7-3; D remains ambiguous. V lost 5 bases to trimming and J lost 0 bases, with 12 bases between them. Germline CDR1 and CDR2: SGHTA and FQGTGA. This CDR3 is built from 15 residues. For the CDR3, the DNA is TGTGCCAGCAGCACAAGACTGGAAAGCACAGATACGCAGTATTTT. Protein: CASSTRLESTDTQYF.

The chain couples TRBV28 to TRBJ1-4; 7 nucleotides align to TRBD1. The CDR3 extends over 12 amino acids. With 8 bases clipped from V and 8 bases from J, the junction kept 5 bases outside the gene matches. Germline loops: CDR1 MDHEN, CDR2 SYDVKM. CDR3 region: CASRPGGEKLFF. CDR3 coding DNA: TGTGCCAGCCGGCCAGGGGGAGAAAAACTGTTTTTT.

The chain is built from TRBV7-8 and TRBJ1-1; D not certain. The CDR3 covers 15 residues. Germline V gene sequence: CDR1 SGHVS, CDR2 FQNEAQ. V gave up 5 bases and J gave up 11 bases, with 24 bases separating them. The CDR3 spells CASSLNSNQPVRAFF. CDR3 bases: TGTGCCAGCAGCCTAAACTCGAACCAGCCAGTGAGGGCTTTCTTT.

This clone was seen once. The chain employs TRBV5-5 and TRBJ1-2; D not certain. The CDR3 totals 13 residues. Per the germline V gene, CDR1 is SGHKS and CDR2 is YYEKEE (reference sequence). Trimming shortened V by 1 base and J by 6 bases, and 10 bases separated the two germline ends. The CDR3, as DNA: TGTGCCAGCAGCTTGCTCCAACTTAATGGCTACACCTTC. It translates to CASSLLQLNGYTF.

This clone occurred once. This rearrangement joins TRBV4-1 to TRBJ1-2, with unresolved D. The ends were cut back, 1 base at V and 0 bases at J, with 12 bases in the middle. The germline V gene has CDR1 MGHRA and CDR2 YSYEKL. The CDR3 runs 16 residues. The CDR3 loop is CASSQAPGGANYGYTF. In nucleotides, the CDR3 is TGCGCCAGCAGCCAAGCCCCCGGAGGAGCTAACTATGGCTACACCTTC.

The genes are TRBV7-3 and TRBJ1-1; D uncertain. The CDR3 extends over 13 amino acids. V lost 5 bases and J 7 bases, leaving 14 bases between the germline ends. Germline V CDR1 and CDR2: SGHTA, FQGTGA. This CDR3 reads CASSLDSHGEAFF. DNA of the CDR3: TGTGCCAGCAGCCTAGATTCGCACGGTGAAGCTTTCTTT.

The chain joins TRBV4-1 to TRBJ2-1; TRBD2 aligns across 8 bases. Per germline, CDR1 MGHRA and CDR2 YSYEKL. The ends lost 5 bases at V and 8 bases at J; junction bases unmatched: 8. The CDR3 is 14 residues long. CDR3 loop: CASSIGIGRDEQFF. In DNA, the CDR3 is TGCGCCAGCAGCATAGGTATCGGGAGGGATGAGCAGTTCTTC.

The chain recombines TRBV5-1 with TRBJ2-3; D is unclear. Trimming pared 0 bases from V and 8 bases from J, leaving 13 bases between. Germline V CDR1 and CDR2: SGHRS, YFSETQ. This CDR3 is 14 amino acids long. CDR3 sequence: CASSLAFFFGTQYF. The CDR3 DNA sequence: TGCGCCAGCAGCTTGGCCTTTTTTTTTGGTACGCAGTATTTT.

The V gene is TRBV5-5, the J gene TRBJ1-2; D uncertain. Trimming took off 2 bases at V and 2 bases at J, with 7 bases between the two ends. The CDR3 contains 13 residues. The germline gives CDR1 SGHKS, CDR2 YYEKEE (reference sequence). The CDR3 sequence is CASSFYLNYGYTF. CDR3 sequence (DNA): TGTGCCAGCAGCTTCTACCTAAACTATGGCTACACCTTC.

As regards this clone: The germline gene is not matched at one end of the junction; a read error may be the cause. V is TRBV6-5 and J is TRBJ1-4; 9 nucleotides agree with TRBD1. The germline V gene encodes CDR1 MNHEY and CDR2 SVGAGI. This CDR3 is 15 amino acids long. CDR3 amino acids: CAGSHRGPGDEKLFF. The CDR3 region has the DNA TGTGCCGGCAGCCACAGGGGGCCTGGGGATGAAAAACTGTTTTTT.

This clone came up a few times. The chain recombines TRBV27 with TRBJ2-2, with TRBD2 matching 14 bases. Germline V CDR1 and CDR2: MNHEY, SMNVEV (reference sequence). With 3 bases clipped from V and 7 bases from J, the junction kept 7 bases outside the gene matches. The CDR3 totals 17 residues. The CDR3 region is CASSFIGLAGGGGELFF. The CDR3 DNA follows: TGTGCCAGCAGTTTTATCGGACTAGCGGGAGGTGGCGGGGAGCTGTTTTTT.

Written as DNA, the CDR3 is TGTGCCAGCAGCGGGCTTTCACCAACCTACAATGAGCAGTTCTTC. Amino acid sequence: CASSGLSPTYNEQFF. V usage is TRBV9 and J usage is TRBJ2-1; D uncertain. The CDR3 length is 15 residues. V was trimmed by 3 bases and J by 2 bases, leaving 12 bases between them. CDR1 and CDR2 from the germline V gene are SGDLS and YYNGEE.

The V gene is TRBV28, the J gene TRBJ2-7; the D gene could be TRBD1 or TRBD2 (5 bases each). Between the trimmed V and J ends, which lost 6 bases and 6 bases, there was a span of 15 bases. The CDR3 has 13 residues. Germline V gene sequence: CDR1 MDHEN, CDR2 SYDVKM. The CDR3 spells CASRNPRDGEQYV. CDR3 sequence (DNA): TGTGCCAGCAGAAATCCCAGGGACGGCGAGCAGTACGTC.

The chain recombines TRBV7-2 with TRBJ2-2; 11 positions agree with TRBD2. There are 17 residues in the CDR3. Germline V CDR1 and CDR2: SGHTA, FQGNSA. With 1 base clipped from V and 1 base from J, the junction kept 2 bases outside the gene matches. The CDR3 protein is CASSLEGTSGNTGELFF. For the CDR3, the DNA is TGTGCCAGCAGCTTAGAGGGGACTAGCGGGAACACCGGGGAGCTGTTTTTT.